These 19 T cell receptor beta chains were all obtained from the same sample, sequenced in a study of monozygotic twins with cystic fibrosis. TCRdb keeps only in-frame clones here, not all; method: immunoSEQ multiplex PCR. The sample has roughly 11,000 clones, approximately 85% seen once. Material: blood. The receptors here all came from a man aged 18-30 years with cystic fibrosis.

This chain links TRBV11-2 with TRBJ2-1, with 10 nucleotides matching TRBD2. The CDR3 has 14 amino acids. The ends lost 3 bases at V and 10 bases at J; junction bases unmatched: 6. Looked up from germline, CDR1 is SGHAT and CDR2 is FQNNGV. The CDR3 is CASSFRTSGGEQFF. In DNA, the CDR3 is TGTGCCAGCAGCTTTAGGACTAGCGGAGGGGAGCAGTTCTTC.

The rearrangement joins TRBV4-1 to TRBJ2-5; no definite D call. Per germline, CDR1 MGHRA and CDR2 YSYEKL. V lost 4 bases and J lost 0, with 12 bases in between. The CDR3 totals 15 residues. This CDR3 reads CASSPLHKNQETQYF. Here the CDR3 DNA reads TGCGCCAGCAGCCCACTGCACAAGAACCAAGAGACCCAGTACTTC.

The V and J genes are TRBV5-6 and TRBJ2-2; possible D gene TRBD2, 6 bases. The CDR3 spans 15 residues. Per germline, CDR1 SGHDT and CDR2 YYEEEE. The V end was cut by 2 bases, the J end by 4 bases, with 12 bases between. The CDR3 is CASSFGGGTTGELFF. For the CDR3, the DNA is TGTGCCAGCAGCTTTGGCGGAGGGACCACCGGGGAGCTGTTTTTT.

This clone occurred once. V usage is TRBV30 and J usage is TRBJ2-2; TRBD2 agrees at 14 bases. The CDR3 totals 17 residues. Germline CDR1 reads GTSNPN; CDR2 reads SVGIG (reference sequence). Germline trimming cut 2 bases from V and 3 bases from J; bases unmatched to any gene: 5. The CDR3 DNA sequence: TGTGCCTGGAGTATCGGACTAGCGGGAGGAGACACCGGGGAGCTGTTTTTT. Translation gives CAWSIGLAGGDTGELFF.

V and J are TRBV2 and TRBJ2-3; D call uncertain. Germline V lookup: CDR1 SNHLY, CDR2 FYNNEI. The V gene lost 6 bases and the J gene lost 2 bases, with 9 bases spanning the gap. The CDR3 extends over 13 amino acids. CDR3 sequence reads: CASSDSLTDTQYF. In nucleotides, the CDR3 is TGTGCCAGCAGCGATTCCCTCACAGATACGCAGTATTTT.

This clone was recorded once. The chain couples TRBV19 to TRBJ2-1; D may be TRBD1 (5 bases). Deletions cut 5 bases from V and 4 bases from J, with 15 bases between. Germline values: CDR1 LNHDA, CDR2 SQIVND (reference sequence). The CDR3 runs to 15 residues. CDR3 region: CASSPRRSGYNEQFF. In DNA form, the CDR3 reads TGTGCCAGTAGTCCCAGGAGATCAGGGTACAATGAGCAGTTCTTC.

V usage is TRBV5-1 and J usage is TRBJ2-2, with 7 bases fitting TRBD2. V was clipped by 6 bases and J by 1 base; unmatched bases: 6. Germline CDR1 reads SGHRS; CDR2 reads YFSETQ. The CDR3 is 15 residues long. Here the CDR3 reads CASTLTGGNTGELFF. In DNA form, the CDR3 reads TGCGCCAGCACTCTGACGGGGGGGAACACCGGGGAGCTGTTTTTT.

The V call is TRBV27, the J call TRBJ2-3; the match to TRBD1 covers 7 bases. This CDR3 spans 13 amino acids. CDR1 and CDR2 (germline): MNHEY, SMNVEV (reference sequence). The CDR3 sequence is CGSGTASTDTQYF. The CDR3 DNA is TGTGGGTCCGGGACAGCGAGCACAGATACGCAGTATTTT.

This sequence joins TRBV19 and TRBJ2-7; D unclear. Trimming removed 7 bases from V and 0 bases from J, with 13 bases in between. This CDR3 has 14 amino acids. Germline values: CDR1 LNHDA, CDR2 SQIVND (reference sequence). CDR3: CASKWRHDSYEQYF. CDR3 nucleotides: TGTGCCAGTAAGTGGCGGCACGACTCCTACGAGCAGTACTTC.

V is TRBV7-9 and J is TRBJ2-1; D unclear. V was cut by 3 bases and J by 4 bases, with 10 bases left in between. Germline V gene data show CDR1 as SEHNR and CDR2 as FQNEAQ (reference sequence). This CDR3 region has 14 residues. This CDR3 reads CASSLKGGYNEQFF. In DNA form, the CDR3 reads TGTGCCAGCAGCTTGAAGGGCGGATACAATGAGCAGTTCTTC. Based on the CDR3 plus reference TRBV7-9 and TRBJ2-1, the full variable domain is DTGVSQNPRHKITKRGQNVTFRCDPISEHNRLYWYRQTLGQGPEFLTYFQNEAQLEKSRLLSDRFSAERPKGSFSTLEIQRTEQGDSAMYLCASSLKGGYNEQFFGPGTRLTVL.

This chain connects TRBV7-9 to TRBJ2-3; 8 nucleotides match TRBD2. The germline gives CDR1 SEHNR, CDR2 FQNEAQ (reference sequence). The length of the CDR3 is 14 residues. Trimming at V came to 3 bases and at J to 4 bases, leaving 3 bases not matched to a gene. The CDR3 region is CASSFDGRADTQYF. DNA for the CDR3: TGTGCCAGCAGCTTCGACGGGAGGGCAGATACGCAGTATTTT.

This clone has just a few counts. The chain has TRBV7-9 and TRBJ2-5; TRBD2 might be the D (5 bases). CDR3 length equals 13 residues. CDR1 and CDR2 (germline): SEHNR, FQNEAQ (reference sequence). V shed 8 bases and J shed 3 bases, with 13 bases lying between them. The CDR3 nucleotides read TGTGCCAGCCGGAGGAAAGAGGAAGAGACCCAGTACTTC. This codes for CASRRKEEETQYF. The full variable domain, in which reference TRBV7-9 and TRBJ2-5 provide the parts outside the CDR3, is DTGVSQNPRHKITKRGQNVTFRCDPISEHNRLYWYRQTLGQGPEFLTYFQNEAQLEKSRLLSDRFSAERPKGSFSTLEIQRTEQGDSAMYLCASRRKEEETQYFGPGTRLLVL.

This clone was seen just once. J is TRBJ2-3 and V is TRBV9, with 7 bases aligning to TRBD1. The germline V gene encodes CDR1 SGDLS and CDR2 YYNGEE. V shed 3 bases and J 5 bases; nucleotides not matched to a gene: 9. The CDR3 is 15 amino acids. This chain's CDR3 is CASSENDRAGDTQYF. The DNA for the CDR3 is TGTGCCAGCAGCGAGAATGACAGGGCGGGAGATACGCAGTATTTT.

The V gene is TRBV5-3, the J gene TRBJ1-1; 10 bases map to TRBD1. TRBV5-3 is an open reading frame, and its role is uncertain. After removal of 5 bases from V and 0 bases from J, the junction contained 7 bases not matched to a gene. The CDR3 loop spans 16 amino acids. The CDR3 DNA follows: TGTGCCAGAAGGTATCGACAGGGGGCAATGAACACTGAAGCTTTCTTT. Protein: CARRYRQGAMNTEAFF.

The V and J genes are TRBV27 and TRBJ2-3; TRBD2 aligns across 7 bases. CDR3 length: 16 residues. Germline CDR1 and CDR2: MNHEY and SMNVEV (reference sequence). V shed 8 bases and J 1 base; nucleotides not matched to a gene: 12. CDR3 region: CASRPGLVVRTDTQYF. The CDR3 DNA reads TGTGCCAGCCGACCAGGACTAGTCGTTCGCACAGATACGCAGTATTTT.

V and J are TRBV4-3 and TRBJ1-1; possible D gene TRBD1, 5 bases. The ends were cut back, 1 base at V and 1 base at J, with 10 bases in the middle. The V gene's germline CDR1 is LGHNA and CDR2 YSLEER. The CDR3 covers 15 residues. The CDR3 loop is CASSQVGQGNTEAFF. The CDR3 DNA sequence: TGCGCCAGCAGCCAAGTAGGGCAGGGGAACACTGAAGCTTTCTTT.

This clone was detected only once. The chain carries TRBV11-2 and TRBJ1-1; no clear D. CDR1 SGHAT and CDR2 FQNNGV come from the germline V gene. Deletions cut 2 bases from V and 2 bases from J, with 6 bases between. The CDR3 runs to 13 residues. This chain's CDR3 is CASSLQTNTEAFF. CDR3 nucleotides: TGTGCCAGCAGCTTACAAACCAACACTGAAGCTTTCTTT.

The chain joins TRBV29-1 to TRBJ2-1; TRBD2 aligns across 7 bases. V was pared by 4 bases and J by 5 bases, with 8 bases of the junction left unmatched. Germline V gene sequence: CDR1 SQVTM, CDR2 ANQGSEA. The CDR3 spans 14 residues. CDR3 residues: CSVVPSGANNEQFF. The CDR3 DNA follows: TGCAGCGTTGTACCCAGCGGGGCCAACAATGAGCAGTTCTTC.

The chain recombines TRBV15 with TRBJ2-5; a possible D gene is TRBD2 (6 bases). Trimming removed 1 base from V and 0 bases from J, with 9 bases in between. Germline lookup yields CDR1 LNHNV and CDR2 YYDKDF (reference sequence). The CDR3 is 15 residues long. CDR3 protein: CATSRAWGDQETQYF. The CDR3, as DNA: TGTGCCACCAGCAGAGCCTGGGGGGACCAAGAGACCCAGTACTTC.